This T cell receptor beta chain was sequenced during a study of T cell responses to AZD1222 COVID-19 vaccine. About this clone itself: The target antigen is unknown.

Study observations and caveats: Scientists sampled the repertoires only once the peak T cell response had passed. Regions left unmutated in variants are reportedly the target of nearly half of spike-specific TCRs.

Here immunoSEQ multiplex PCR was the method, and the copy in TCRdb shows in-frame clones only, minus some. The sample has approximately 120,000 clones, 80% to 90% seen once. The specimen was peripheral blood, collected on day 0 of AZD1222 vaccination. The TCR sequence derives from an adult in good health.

The CDR3 sequence is CASSLGLVISTDTQYF. DNA for the CDR3: TGTGCCAGCAGCTTGGGTCTAGTTATCAGCACAGATACGCAGTATTTT. The chain couples TRBV5-4 to TRBJ2-3, with D uncertain. The V end lost 0 bases, the J end lost 0 bases, and 11 bases lay between the germline ends. This CDR3 spans 16 amino acids. Germline V gene sequence: CDR1 SGHNT, CDR2 YYREEE (reference sequence).